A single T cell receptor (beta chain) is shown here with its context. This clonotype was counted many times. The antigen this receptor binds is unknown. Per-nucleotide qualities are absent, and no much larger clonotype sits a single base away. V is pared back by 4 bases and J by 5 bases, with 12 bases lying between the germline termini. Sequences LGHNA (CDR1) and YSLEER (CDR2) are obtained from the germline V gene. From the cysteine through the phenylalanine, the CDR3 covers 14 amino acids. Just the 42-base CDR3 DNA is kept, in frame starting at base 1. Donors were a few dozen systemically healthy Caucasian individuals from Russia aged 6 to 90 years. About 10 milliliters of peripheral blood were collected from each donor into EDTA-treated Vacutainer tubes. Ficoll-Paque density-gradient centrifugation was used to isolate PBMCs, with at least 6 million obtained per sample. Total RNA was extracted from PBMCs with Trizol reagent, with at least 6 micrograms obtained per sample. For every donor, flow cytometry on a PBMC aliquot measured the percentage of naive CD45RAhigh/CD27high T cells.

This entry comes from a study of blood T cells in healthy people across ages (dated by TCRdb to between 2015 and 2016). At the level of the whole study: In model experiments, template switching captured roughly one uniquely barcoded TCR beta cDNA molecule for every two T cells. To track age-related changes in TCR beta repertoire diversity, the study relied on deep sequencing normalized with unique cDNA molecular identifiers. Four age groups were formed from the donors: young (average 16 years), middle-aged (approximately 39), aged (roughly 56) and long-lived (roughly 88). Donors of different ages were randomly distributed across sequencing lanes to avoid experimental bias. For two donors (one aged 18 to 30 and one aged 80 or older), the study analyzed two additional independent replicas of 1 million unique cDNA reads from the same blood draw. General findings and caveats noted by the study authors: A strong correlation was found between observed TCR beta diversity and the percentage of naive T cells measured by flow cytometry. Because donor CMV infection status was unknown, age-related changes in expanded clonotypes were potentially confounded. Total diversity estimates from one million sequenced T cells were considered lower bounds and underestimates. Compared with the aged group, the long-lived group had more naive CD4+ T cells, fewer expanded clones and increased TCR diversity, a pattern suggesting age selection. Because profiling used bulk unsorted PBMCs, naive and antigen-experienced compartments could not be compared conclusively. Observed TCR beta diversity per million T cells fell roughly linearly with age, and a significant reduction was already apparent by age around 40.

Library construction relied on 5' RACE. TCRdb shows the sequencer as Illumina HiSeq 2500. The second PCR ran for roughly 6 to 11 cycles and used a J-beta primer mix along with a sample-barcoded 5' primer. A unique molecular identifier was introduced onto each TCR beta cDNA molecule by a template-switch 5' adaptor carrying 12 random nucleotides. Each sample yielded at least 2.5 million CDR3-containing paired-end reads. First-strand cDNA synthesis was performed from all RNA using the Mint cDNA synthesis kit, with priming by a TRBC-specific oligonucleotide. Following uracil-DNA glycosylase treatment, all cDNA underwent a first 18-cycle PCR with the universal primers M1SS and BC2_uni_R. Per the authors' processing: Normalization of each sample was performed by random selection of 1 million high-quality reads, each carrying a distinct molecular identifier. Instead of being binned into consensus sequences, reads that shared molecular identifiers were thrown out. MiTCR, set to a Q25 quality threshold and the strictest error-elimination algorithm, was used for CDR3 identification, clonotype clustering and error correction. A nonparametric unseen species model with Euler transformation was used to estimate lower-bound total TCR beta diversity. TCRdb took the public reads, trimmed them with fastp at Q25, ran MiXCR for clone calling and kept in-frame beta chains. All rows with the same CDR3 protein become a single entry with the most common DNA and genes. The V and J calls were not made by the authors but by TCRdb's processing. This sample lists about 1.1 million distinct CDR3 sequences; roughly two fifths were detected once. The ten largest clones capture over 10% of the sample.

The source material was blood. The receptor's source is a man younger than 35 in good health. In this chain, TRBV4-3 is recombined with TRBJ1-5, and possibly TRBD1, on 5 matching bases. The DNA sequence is TGCGCCAGCAGCCTCCGGGACGGCGATCAGCCCCAGCATTTT. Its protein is CASSLRDGDQPQHF.